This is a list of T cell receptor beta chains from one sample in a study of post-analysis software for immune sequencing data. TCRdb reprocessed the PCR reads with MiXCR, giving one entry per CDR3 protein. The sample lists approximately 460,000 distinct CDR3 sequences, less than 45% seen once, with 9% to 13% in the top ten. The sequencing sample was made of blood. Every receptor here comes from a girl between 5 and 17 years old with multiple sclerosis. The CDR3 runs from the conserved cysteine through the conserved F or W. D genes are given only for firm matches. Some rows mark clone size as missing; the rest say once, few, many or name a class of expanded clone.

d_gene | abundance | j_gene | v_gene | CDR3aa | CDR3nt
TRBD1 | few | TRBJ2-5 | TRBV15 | CATSRDLGTGGYEQYF | TGTGCCACCAGCAGAGATCTTGGGACAGGGGGTTATGAGCAGTACTTC
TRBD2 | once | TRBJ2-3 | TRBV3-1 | CASSQDPAGEGSDTQYF | TGTGCCAGCAGCCAAGATCCGGCGGGAGAGGGATCAGATACGCAGTATTTT
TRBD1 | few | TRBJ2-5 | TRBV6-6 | CASLGGQGVWEQYF | TGTGCCAGCCTGGGTGGGCAGGGGGTATGGGAGCAGTACTTC
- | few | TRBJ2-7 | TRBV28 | CASSLRWGEQYF | TGTGCCAGCAGTTTAAGGTGGGGCGAGCAGTACTTC
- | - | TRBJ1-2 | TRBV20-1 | CSARDIRRLANYGYTF | TGCAGTGCTAGAGATATACGGCGATTAGCTAACTATGGCTACACCTTC
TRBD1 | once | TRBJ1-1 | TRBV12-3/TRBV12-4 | CASGPTGGNTEAFF | TGTGCCAGCGGACCGACAGGGGGTAACACTGAAGCTTTCTTT
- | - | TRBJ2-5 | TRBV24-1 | CATSLDRIGTQYF | TGTGCCACCAGTCTGGACCGAATAGGGACCCAGTACTTC
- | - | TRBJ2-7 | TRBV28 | CASSFGSLRAYEQYF | TGTGCCAGCAGTTTTGGAAGCCTAAGAGCCTACGAGCAGTACTTC
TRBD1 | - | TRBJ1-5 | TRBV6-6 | CARPPGTELNQPQHF | TGTGCCAGACCTCCCGGGACAGAGTTAAATCAGCCCCAGCATTTT
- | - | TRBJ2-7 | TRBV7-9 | CASSLRADFDEQYF | TGTGCCAGCAGCTTACGAGCGGACTTCGACGAGCAGTACTTC
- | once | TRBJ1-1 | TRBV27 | CASSTQGLNTEAFF | TGTGCCAGCAGCACCCAGGGCCTGAACACTGAAGCTTTCTTT
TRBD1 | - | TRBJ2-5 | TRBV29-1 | CSVDPPDRVQETQYF | TGCAGCGTTGATCCCCCGGACAGGGTCCAAGAGACCCAGTACTTC
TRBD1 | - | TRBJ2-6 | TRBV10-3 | CAISESGTGGISGANVLTF | TGTGCCATCAGTGAGTCGGGGACAGGGGGGATTTCTGGGGCCAACGTCCTGACTTTC
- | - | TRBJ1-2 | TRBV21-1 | CASNSDRAEDGYTF | TGTGCCAGCAACTCGGACAGGGCTGAGGATGGCTACACCTTC
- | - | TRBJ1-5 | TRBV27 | CASGQNNQPQHF | TGTGCCAGCGGGCAGAACAATCAGCCCCAGCATTTT
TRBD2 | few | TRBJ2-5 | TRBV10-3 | CAISVSGGGLTQETQYF | TGTGCCATCAGTGTCTCGGGCGGGGGACTCACACAAGAGACCCAGTACTTC
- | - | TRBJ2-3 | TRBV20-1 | CSAREGHMRDTQYF | TGCAGCGCTAGAGAGGGACATATGAGAGATACGCAGTATTTT
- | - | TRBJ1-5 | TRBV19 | CASSIDQGSRNQPQDF | TGTGCCAGTAGTATAGATCAAGGCAGCCGGAATCAGCCCCAGGATTTT
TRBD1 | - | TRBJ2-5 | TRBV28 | CASSLERGRGETQYF | TGTGCCAGCAGTTTAGAGAGGGGGCGCGGGGAGACCCAGTACTTC
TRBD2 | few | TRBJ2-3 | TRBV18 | CASPTRLAGLDTQYF | TGTGCCAGCCCTACCCGGCTAGCGGGACTAGATACGCAGTATTTT
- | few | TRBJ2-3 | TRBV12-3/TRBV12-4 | CASSKEDTQYF | TGTGCCAGCAGCAAGGAAGATACGCAGTATTTT
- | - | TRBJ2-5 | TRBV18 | CASSRTRGQETQYF | TGTGCCAGCTCACGAACCAGAGGCCAAGAGACCCAGTACTTC
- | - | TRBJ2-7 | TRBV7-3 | CASSLMAGSSYEQYF | TGTGCCAGCAGCTTAATGGCAGGGAGCTCCTACGAGCAGTACTTC
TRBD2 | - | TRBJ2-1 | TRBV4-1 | CASSQGGREQFF | TGCGCCAGCAGCCAGGGGGGGAGGGAGCAGTTCTTC
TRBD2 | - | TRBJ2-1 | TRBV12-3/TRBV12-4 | CASSPRAGGVYEQFF | TGTGCCAGCAGCCCTAGAGCGGGAGGGGTGTACGAGCAGTTCTTC
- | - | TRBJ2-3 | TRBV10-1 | CASSGPTGTDTQYF | TGCGCCAGCAGTGGACCTACAGGCACAGATACGCAGTATTTT
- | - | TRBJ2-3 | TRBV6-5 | CASSYSGPGRGTDTQYF | TGTGCCAGCAGTTACTCGGGTCCGGGAAGGGGGACAGATACGCAGTATTTT
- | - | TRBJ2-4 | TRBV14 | CASSPPGPPRGKNIQYF | TGTGCCAGCAGCCCACCCGGACCTCCCCGAGGCAAAAACATTCAGTACTTC
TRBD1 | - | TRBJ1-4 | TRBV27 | CASSSGGLEKLFF | TGTGCCAGCAGTTCAGGGGGCCTTGAAAAACTGTTTTTT
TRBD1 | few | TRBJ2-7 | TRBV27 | CASSSGQGRDEQYF | TGTGCCAGCAGTTCCGGACAGGGAAGGGACGAGCAGTACTTC
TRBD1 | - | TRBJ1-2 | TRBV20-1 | CSAPRDSQGYGYTF | TGCAGTGCTCCCCGGGACAGTCAAGGCTATGGCTACACCTTC
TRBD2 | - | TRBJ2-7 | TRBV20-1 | CSALSGEARFEQYF | TGCAGTGCCCTCAGCGGGGAGGCCCGGTTTGAGCAGTACTTC
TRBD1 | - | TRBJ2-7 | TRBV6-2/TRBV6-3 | CASNRQGNSYEQYF | TGTGCCAGCAATCGACAGGGGAATAGCTACGAGCAGTACTTC
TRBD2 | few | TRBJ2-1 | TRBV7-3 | CASSLIPAGDHNEQFF | TGTGCCAGCAGCTTAATACCAGCGGGGGACCACAATGAGCAGTTCTTC
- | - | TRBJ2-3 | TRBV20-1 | CSARPKGGDTQYF | TGCAGTGCTAGACCTAAGGGCGGAGATACGCAGTATTTT
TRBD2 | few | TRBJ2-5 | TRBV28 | CASRQLAEQYF | TGTGCCAGTAGGCAACTAGCGGAGCAGTACTTC
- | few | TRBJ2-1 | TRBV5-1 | CASSSYGAYEQFF | TGCGCCAGCAGCTCATACGGGGCTTATGAGCAGTTCTTC